The 28 T cell receptor beta chains presented below share a single source sample, sequenced in a study of blood T cell repertoires in COVID-19. Measured with immunoSEQ multiplex PCR; TCRdb has only the in-frame clones, and not every one. The sample shows 200,000 to 300,000 clones, around nine tenths of them seen only once. The specimen sequenced was peripheral blood. These receptors all come from a man between 25 and 39 years old with COVID-19, enrolled during active disease.

The J gene is TRBJ1-1, the V gene TRBV14, with 9 nucleotides matching TRBD1. Germline assignment: CDR1 SGHDN and CDR2 FVKESK. V trimming: 4 bases; J trimming: 8 bases; junction bases outside the gene matches: 2. The CDR3 has 12 amino acids. CDR3 nucleotide sequence: TGTGCCAGCAGCCGACAGGGGGTAGAAGCTTTCTTT. Its protein product is CASSRQGVEAFF.

V and J are TRBV28 and TRBJ1-2; D gene unclear. The CDR3 runs to 11 residues. CDR1 is MDHEN and CDR2 is SYDVKM in the germline V gene. V lost 6 bases and J 4 bases, leaving 6 bases between the germline ends. CDR3 nucleotides: TGTGCCAGCAGATCTTCCTATGGCTACACCTTC. It yields the protein CASRSSYGYTF.

The chain carries TRBV27 and TRBJ2-5, with 10 bases lining up with TRBD2. V shed 0 bases and J 5 bases; nucleotides not matched to a gene: 9. CDR1 and CDR2 (germline): MNHEY, SMNVEV (reference sequence). The CDR3 runs to 17 residues. This CDR3 reads CASSLSSGGPPRETQYF. CDR3 coding DNA: TGTGCCAGCAGTTTATCTAGCGGGGGGCCCCCGCGGGAGACCCAGTACTTC.

The rearrangement joins TRBV5-1 to TRBJ1-4, with 8 bases fitting TRBD1. The CDR3 consists of 16 residues. CDR1 and CDR2 from the germline V gene are SGHRS and YFSETQ. V lost 6 bases and J lost 6; bases outside the gene matches: 13. CDR3 in DNA: TGCGCCAGCACGGGAGGACAGGGAGGGCCCGATGAAAAACTGTTTTTT. Its protein is CASTGGQGGPDEKLFF.

This chain connects TRBV7-6 to TRBJ1-1; the D gene is possibly TRBD1 (5 bases). V lost 4 bases and J lost 0, with 15 bases in between. In germline, CDR1 is SGHVS, CDR2 FNYEAQ. CDR3 length: 16 residues. The CDR3 DNA reads TGTGCCAGCAGCTCGATTACCGACAGCATGAACACTGAAGCTTTCTTT. Amino acid sequence: CASSSITDSMNTEAFF.

The chain has TRBV10-3 and TRBJ2-1; D not certain. The ends were cut back, 6 bases at V and 0 bases at J, with 9 bases in the middle. This CDR3 is built from 14 residues. The germline V gene encodes CDR1 ENHRY and CDR2 SYGVKD. CDR3 amino acids: CAISGAGSYNEQFF. The CDR3 DNA reads as TGTGCCATCAGCGGAGCCGGCTCCTACAATGAGCAGTTCTTC.

In nucleotides, the CDR3 is TGTGCCAGCAGCCCTCTCGGGTTCGGTCAGCCCCAGCATTTT. Amino acid sequence: CASSPLGFGQPQHF. The chain employs TRBV27 and TRBJ1-5, with D hard to call. Trimming pared 6 bases from V and 6 bases from J, leaving 15 bases between. The CDR3 runs to 14 residues. From germline, CDR1 is MNHEY and CDR2 SMNVEV (reference sequence).

V is TRBV7-9 and J is TRBJ1-2; the match to TRBD1 covers 11 bases. The CDR3 extends over 15 amino acids. V lost 4 bases to trimming and J lost 8 bases; unmatched junction nucleotides: 9. CDR1 and CDR2 (germline): SEHNR, FQNEAQ (reference sequence). This CDR3 reads CASSSRGQGAGGYTF. The CDR3 nucleotides are TGTGCCAGCAGCTCCAGAGGACAGGGGGCGGGAGGCTACACCTTC.

V gene TRBV5-6 combines with J gene TRBJ2-7, with a tentative D call TRBD1 (6 bases). Germline V CDR1 and CDR2: SGHDT, YYEEEE. The CDR3 consists of 14 residues. V was shortened by 0 bases and J by 6 bases, with 13 bases between the two germline ends. The CDR3 protein is CASSLDRVRIEQYF. CDR3 nucleotides: TGTGCCAGCAGCTTGGACAGGGTGCGCATCGAGCAGTACTTC.

The chain uses TRBV19 and TRBJ1-2, with D possibly being TRBD1 (5 bases). The CDR3 has 14 residues. Trimming took off 5 bases at V and 2 bases at J, with 12 bases between the two ends. Germline CDR1 LNHDA, CDR2 SQIVND (reference sequence). CDR3 residues: CASSAGAGNYGYTF. The CDR3 nucleotides read TGTGCCAGTAGTGCCGGGGCGGGGAACTATGGCTACACCTTC.

The chain combines TRBV9 with TRBJ2-5, with D perhaps TRBD2 (6 bases). CDR3 length: 14 residues. Germline V gene lookup returns CDR1 SGDLS and CDR2 YYNGEE. V lost 7 bases, J lost 5 bases, and 18 bases lay in between. CDR3 loop: CASSQGGGLETQYF. The CDR3 nucleotides read TGTGCCAGCTCTCAGGGTGGGGGGTTGGAGACCCAGTACTTC.

J is TRBJ2-5 and V is TRBV7-2; 9 nucleotides line up with TRBD2. The V gene end was trimmed by 5 bases and the J gene end by 1 base; junction bases not matched to a gene: 8. The CDR3 totals 16 residues. CDR1 is SGHTA, CDR2 FQGNSA, per germline. The CDR3 region has the DNA TGTGCCAGCAGCCGCATAGCGGGGGCCATCCAAGAGACCCAGTACTTC. Its protein is CASSRIAGAIQETQYF. Filled out from reference TRBV7-2 and TRBJ2-5, the complete variable domain reads GAGVSQSPSNKVTEKGKDVELRCDPISGHTALYWYRQSLGQGLEFLIYFQGNSAPDKSGLPSDRFSAERTGGSVSTLTIQRTQQEDSAVYLCASSRIAGAIQETQYFGPGTRLLVL.

This clone was seen a handful of times. The chain joins TRBV6-6 to TRBJ2-2; the match to TRBD1 covers 7 bases. The V gene end was trimmed by 5 bases and the J gene end by 8 bases; junction bases not matched to a gene: 8. The CDR3 length is 14 residues. Germline assignment: CDR1 MNHNY and CDR2 SVGAGI (reference sequence). The CDR3 loop is CASSKNRGSGELFF. The CDR3 DNA is TGTGCCAGCAGTAAAAACAGGGGTTCGGGGGAGCTGTTTTTT.

The chain is built from TRBV7-9 and TRBJ1-2; D is unclear. This CDR3 is 13 amino acids long. The germline V gene has CDR1 SEHNR and CDR2 FQNEAQ (reference sequence). V gave up 5 bases and J gave up 2 bases, with 9 bases separating them. As DNA, the CDR3 is TGTGCCAGCAGCCCCCCGGGGAACTATGGCTACACCTTC. The encoded protein is CASSPPGNYGYTF. Based on the CDR3 plus reference TRBV7-9 and TRBJ1-2, the full variable domain is DTGVSQNPRHKITKRGQNVTFRCDPISEHNRLYWYRQTLGQGPEFLTYFQNEAQLEKSRLLSDRFSAERPKGSFSTLEIQRTEQGDSAMYLCASSPPGNYGYTFGSGTRLTVV.

The genes are TRBV5-6 and TRBJ2-7, with TRBD2 as a possible D gene (5 bases). The V gene's germline CDR1 is SGHDT and CDR2 YYEEEE. CDR3 size: 13 residues. The V and J ends lost 1 base and 3 bases respectively, with 8 bases between them. The CDR3 spells CASSLTGNYEQYF. The DNA of the CDR3 is TGTGCCAGCAGCTTGACCGGGAACTACGAGCAGTACTTC.

The J gene is TRBJ1-4, the V gene TRBV19, with TRBD1 matching 8 bases. The V segment lost 4 bases and the J segment 7 bases; nucleotides outside the gene matches: 8. The CDR3 runs to 15 residues. Germline CDR1 and CDR2: LNHDA and SQIVND (reference sequence). This CDR3 is CASSTIRGRVEKLFF. The CDR3 nucleotides are TGTGCCAGTAGTACAATCAGGGGGCGCGTTGAAAAACTGTTTTTT.

The genes are TRBV7-6 and TRBJ1-3; no clear D. The germline CDR1 and CDR2 sequences are SGHVS and FNYEAQ. The CDR3 sequence is 12 residues long. Trimming cost V 4 bases and J 4 bases, with 5 bases left between them. This chain's CDR3 is CASSSPGNTIYF. The CDR3 DNA follows: TGTGCCAGCAGCTCTCCGGGAAACACCATATATTTT.

V usage is TRBV19 and J usage is TRBJ1-1; TRBD1 is a possible D gene (5 bases). The V end lost 5 bases, the J end lost 1 base, and 17 bases lay between the germline ends. Germline CDR1 is LNHDA and CDR2 is SQIVND (reference sequence). The CDR3 is made up of 16 amino acids. Here the CDR3 DNA reads TGTGCCAGTAGTTTCCCACAGGCGCCGCGGAACACTGAAGCTTTCTTT. It yields the protein CASSFPQAPRNTEAFF.

This chain links TRBV19 with TRBJ1-5, with no clear D. Per germline, CDR1 LNHDA and CDR2 SQIVND (reference sequence). V lost 0 bases and J lost 12, with 12 bases in between. The CDR3 has 13 residues. The CDR3 sequence: CASSIDYWRDQHF. DNA of the CDR3: TGTGCCAGTAGTATAGATTATTGGAGGGACCAGCATTTT.

The rearrangement links TRBV19 to TRBJ1-5, with 10 bases aligning to TRBD1. Trimming at V came to 6 bases and at J to 0 bases, leaving 11 bases not matched to a gene. Germline CDR1 is LNHDA and CDR2 is SQIVND (reference sequence). The CDR3 extends over 18 amino acids. As DNA, the CDR3 is TGTGCCAGTAGCCTAGACAGGGGGCTACGGAATAGCAATCAGCCCCAGCATTTT. Its translation: CASSLDRGLRNSNQPQHF.

This clone was counted a single time. The V call is TRBV29-1, the J call TRBJ2-7; 9 nucleotides align to TRBD2. The CDR3 has 15 residues. Germline CDR1 and CDR2: SQVTM and ANQGSEA. V was clipped by 1 base and J by 6 bases; unmatched bases: 10. CDR3 region: CSVEGGVLAGPEQYF. The CDR3 DNA reads as TGCAGCGTTGAAGGTGGTGTGCTAGCGGGGCCCGAGCAGTACTTC.

The chain has TRBV28 and TRBJ1-1, with TRBD1 matching 7 bases. CDR1 MDHEN and CDR2 SYDVKM come from the germline V gene. This CDR3 is 12 amino acids long. The junction had 5 bases not matched to a gene; V was cut back by 5 bases and J by 8 bases. CDR3 sequence reads: CASSLDRVEAFF. Written as DNA, the CDR3 is TGTGCCAGCAGTCTCGACAGGGTGGAAGCTTTCTTT. The entire variable domain, with the rest obtained from reference TRBV28 and TRBJ1-1, is as follows: DVKVTQSSRYLVKRTGEKVFLECVQDMDHENMFWYRQDPGLGLRLIYFSYDVKMKEKGDIPEGYSVSREKKERFSLILESASTNQTSMYLCASSLDRVEAFFGQGTRLTVV.

The V and J genes are TRBV30 and TRBJ1-5, with 7 bases that match TRBD1. This CDR3 region has 13 residues. From germline, CDR1 is GTSNPN and CDR2 SVGIG (reference sequence). V dropped 3 bases and J dropped 12; count of bases not matched to a gene: 11. The CDR3 sequence: CAWSGTAQGGQHF. The CDR3 coding sequence is TGTGCCTGGAGCGGGACAGCTCAGGGGGGCCAGCATTTT.

This clone was recorded only once. This sequence joins TRBV4-1 and TRBJ2-3; D is uncertain. The CDR3 has 12 amino acids. Germline-derived CDR1 and CDR2 are MGHRA and YSYEKL. V was trimmed by 2 bases and J by 11 bases, leaving 11 bases between them. The DNA for the CDR3 is TGCGCCAGCAGCCAACCATTAGACATGCAGTATTTT. This translates into CASSQPLDMQYF.

The chain combines TRBV29-1 with TRBJ1-4; 7 nucleotides agree with TRBD1. V shed 4 bases and J 7 bases; nucleotides not matched to a gene: 6. In germline, CDR1 is SQVTM, CDR2 ANQGSEA. The length of the CDR3 is 13 residues. The CDR3 region is CSVGGRGREKLFF. CDR3 sequence (DNA): TGCAGCGTTGGTGGTAGGGGGCGTGAAAAACTGTTTTTT. Full variable domain (rest looked up from reference TRBV29-1 and TRBJ1-4): SAVISQKPSRDICQRGTSLTIQCQVDSQVTMMFWYRQQPGQSLTLIATANQGSEATYESGFVIDKFPISRPNLTFSTLTVSNMSPEDSSIYLCSVGGRGREKLFFGSGTQLSVL.

The chain has TRBV9 and TRBJ2-2, with TRBD2 matching over 8 bases. The CDR3 has 16 amino acids. Germline assignment: CDR1 SGDLS and CDR2 YYNGEE. Trimming removed 0 bases from V and 4 bases from J; junction bases left unmatched: 5. Here the CDR3 DNA reads TGTGCCAGCAGCGTAGGAGCGGGGGACCCCACCGGGGAGCTGTTTTTT. Residues: CASSVGAGDPTGELFF. The entire variable domain, with the rest obtained from reference TRBV9 and TRBJ2-2, is as follows: DSGVTQTPKHLITATGQRVTLRCSPRSGDLSVYWYQQSLDQGLQFLIQYYNGEERAKGNILERFSAQQFPDLHSELNLSSLELGDSALYFCASSVGAGDPTGELFFGEGSRLTVL.

V usage is TRBV20-1 and J usage is TRBJ2-3; 10 positions agree with TRBD1. This CDR3 is built from 14 residues. V lost 3 bases and J lost 4; bases outside the gene matches: 4. CDR1 is DFQATT, CDR2 SNEGSKA, per germline (reference sequence). CDR3 region: CSASRDRGPDTQYF. CDR3 coding DNA: TGCAGTGCTAGTCGGGACAGGGGACCAGATACGCAGTATTTT.

A single count supports this clone. This chain links TRBV3-1 (or the pseudogene TRBV3-2) with TRBJ2-2; D may be TRBD2 (5 bases). This CDR3 is built from 17 residues. The germline V gene encodes CDR1 LGHDT and CDR2 YNNKEL (reference sequence). The germline V and J ends were trimmed by 1 base and 3 bases, with 15 bases remaining between them. CDR3 protein: CASSQVIEVSDTGELFF. The CDR3 DNA follows: TGTGCCAGCAGCCAAGTGATCGAGGTTAGCGACACCGGGGAGCTGTTTTTT.